The source of this TCR beta chain is a study of memory CD4+ T cells and cytomegalovirus serostatus. At the level of the study: Of the healthy Belgian adults, 9 were CMV seropositive and 24 seronegative.

Note on this clone: As yet, its antigen is unknown.

Methods used by the authors: Out-of-frame sequences were removed, leaving around 2.2 million distinct TCRbeta sequences. Assay: immunoSEQ multiplex PCR; the TCRdb copy retains only in-frame clones and omits some. The V and J calls and clone size come from that table; D and trimming were worked out from the DNA. The sample carries under 85,000 clones, around 80% recorded once. Germline V CDR1 and CDR2: MNHEY, SVGAGI. This CDR3 spans 16 amino acids. Losses at the gene ends were 1 base for V and 1 base for J; bases not matched to a gene: 5. The sort gate was single viable CD3+CD4+CD8-CD45RO+ cells for memory CD4+ T cells. Findings and caveats of the study: Suggested: most of the CMV-linked TCR signature lies in CD4+ memory cells.

This chain uses TRBV6-5 with TRBJ1-1, with 8 bases fitting TRBD1. The specimen sequenced was memory CD4+ T cells from blood. This clonotype originated in an adult in good health and CMV-seropositive. Here the CDR3 DNA reads TGTGCCAGCAGTTACTTGGTAGGACAGGGGAACACTGAAGCTTTCTTT. Amino acid sequence: CASSYLVGQGNTEAFF.